This T cell receptor beta chain was documented in a study of blood T cell repertoires in COVID-19. About the research overall: T cells, B-cell-depleted T cells, or PBMCs supplied cDNA or gDNA.

Authors' data handling: From reference gene primer amplification, estimates of nucleated cell counts were derived. TCRdb's table, derived via immunoSEQ multiplex PCR, lists solely in-frame clones and lacks some. From that table come the V and J calls and clone size; the DNA was used to work out D and trimming. The data show approximately 380,000 clones, roughly nine tenths seen once. Unmatched junction bases numbered 4, after V lost 4 bases and J lost 0 bases. From germline, CDR1 is SGDLS and CDR2 YYNGEE. This CDR3 has 15 residues. The V and J genes are TRBV9 and TRBJ1-3, with TRBD1 matching 7 bases. Sample: PBMCs or T cells enriched from blood (not recorded which). The sequence derives from a woman aged 40 to 55 who had been exposed to COVID-19. The CDR3 reads CASSSGQSSGNTIYF. The CDR3 DNA reads as TGTGCCAGCAGCTCGGGACAGAGCTCTGGAAACACCATATATTTT.